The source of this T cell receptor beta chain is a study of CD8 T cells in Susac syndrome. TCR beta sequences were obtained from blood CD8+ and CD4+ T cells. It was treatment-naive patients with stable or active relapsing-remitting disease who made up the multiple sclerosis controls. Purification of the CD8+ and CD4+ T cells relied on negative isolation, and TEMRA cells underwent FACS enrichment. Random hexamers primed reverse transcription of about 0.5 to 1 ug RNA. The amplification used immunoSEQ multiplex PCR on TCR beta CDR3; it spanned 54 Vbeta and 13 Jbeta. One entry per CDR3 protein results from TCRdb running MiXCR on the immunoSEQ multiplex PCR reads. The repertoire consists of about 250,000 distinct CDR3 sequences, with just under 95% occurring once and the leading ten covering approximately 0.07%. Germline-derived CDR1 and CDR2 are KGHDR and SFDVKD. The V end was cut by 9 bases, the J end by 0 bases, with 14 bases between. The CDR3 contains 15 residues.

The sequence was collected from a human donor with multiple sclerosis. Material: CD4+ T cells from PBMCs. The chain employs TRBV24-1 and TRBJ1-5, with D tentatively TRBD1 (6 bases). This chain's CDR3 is CATSRRGTSNQPQHF. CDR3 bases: TGTGCCACCTCGAGGAGGGGGACTAGCAATCAGCCCCAGCATTTT.